One sample yielded the 3 T cell receptor beta chains listed below, sequenced in a study of T cells in Graves' hyperthyroidism and ophthalmopathy. TCR beta CDR3 sequences were amplified from RNA transcripts. HTBI primers were the set used in a first-round RT-PCR of the TCR CDR3. TCRdb passed the multiplex PCR reads through MiXCR, listing each CDR3 protein once. Of a few hundred thousand distinct CDR3 sequences detected, approximately 20% appear once; the ten largest clones hold just under 45%. The sequenced material came from blood. All receptors come from a man between 35 and 55 years old with Graves' hyperthyroidism.

J is TRBJ2-2 and V is TRBV18, with D hard to call. The CDR3 is 14 residues long. From germline, CDR1 is KGHSH and CDR2 LQKENI. Trimming pared 6 bases from V and 3 bases from J, leaving 11 bases between. The CDR3 DNA is TGTGCCAGCTCTCCAACCCTAGACACCGGGGAGCTGTTTTTT. Translated: CASSPTLDTGELFF.

This clonotype has a count of ten or more. The chain links TRBV6-2 or TRBV6-3 to TRBJ2-2; D perhaps matches TRBD2 (7 bases). There are 15 residues in the CDR3. The V and J ends lost 7 bases and 0 bases respectively, with 12 bases between them. The V gene's germline CDR1 is MNHEY and CDR2 SVGEGT. The CDR3 DNA follows: TGTGCCAGCAATGAGGGGGGGGCGAACACCGGGGAGCTGTTTTTT. Translating it yields CASNEGGANTGELFF.

This clonotype was detected many times. The gene calls are TRBV5-5 and TRBJ2-7, with D tentatively TRBD1 (5 bases). CDR1 is SGHKS, CDR2 YYEKEE, per germline (reference sequence). The germline V and J ends were trimmed by 0 bases and 3 bases, with 13 bases remaining between them. CDR3 size: 15 residues. The CDR3 nucleotides are TGTGCCAGCAGCTTGGGCAGGGTGGCCGACTACGAGCAGTACTTC. It translates to CASSLGRVADYEQYF.